This paragraph reports one T cell receptor (beta chain). Its antigen has not been determined. No base quality information exists; no much larger clone differs at one position. Trimmed from V: 5 bases; trimmed from J: 3 bases; junction bases lacking a gene match: 5. The germline V gene (reference sequence) provides CDR1 MNHEY and CDR2 SMNVEV. The CDR3 measures 15 amino acids from cysteine to phenylalanine. Here the CDR3 DNA is all that survives: 45 bases in frame from base 1. These data are taken from a study of blood T cell repertoires in COVID-19 (TCRdb year 2020). Background on the whole study: Samples from collaborators originated in the United States, Italy and Spain and spanned both the acute and convalescent phases of COVID-19. The prospective study material was composed of cDNA or gDNA derived from T cells, B-cell-depleted T cells, or PBMCs. Deeply sampled blood TCRbeta repertoires from subjects exposed to, actively infected with, or recovered from COVID-19 were included in the dataset. The repertoires were released in a freely available public database intended as a resource for research on the immune response to SARS-CoV-2. The samples were drawn from two sources: the first 160 participants of the ongoing ImmuneRACE study, and 1,000 to 1,500 subjects contributed by 6 global collaborators. Nearly every sample came with metadata listing a de-identified subject ID, COVID-19 status, age in years and sex. Where available, HLA class I and class II types were obtained from metadata supplied by the sample provider rather than from assay-based typing. Study-level results and caveats: The quantity of clinical and demographic metadata differed by source and by participant and was supplied without curation.

TCRbeta CDR3 regions were amplified from genomic DNA by means of the immunoSEQ Assay, a bias-controlled multiplex PCR. Regarding the original processing steps: Within the assay, amplification of reference gene primers was used to estimate how many nucleated cells each sample contained. To quantify the absolute abundance of each unique TCRbeta CDR3 rearrangement, sequence reads were collapsed and filtered. For each sample, productive Simpson clonality was calculated by taking the square root of Simpson's diversity index across productive rearrangements. TCRdb's version of the immuneACCESS table is confined to in-frame rearrangements and falls short of the full clone set. An unresolved V gene accounts for under half of the shortfall where checked; the remainder is of unknown origin. V, J and clone size are taken as reported in that table, and D and trimming were inferred from the DNA itself. This sample has hundreds of thousands of clones in its table, and 85% to 90% of those were observed once. Less than 2.5% of the sample lies in the top ten.

In the prospective study, participants were roughly 18 to 100 years old, resided in about two dozen geographic areas of the United States, and were enrolled through a virtual design. In the prospective study, cohorts were assigned on the basis of participant-reported clinical history obtained from a screening survey and a study questionnaire. Recovered participants in ImmuneRACE Cohort 3 were defined as having two consecutive negative NP/OP PCR tests, clearance from a healthcare professional, or resolution of symptoms. In the prospective study, mobile phlebotomists collected whole blood, serum and a nasopharyngeal or oropharyngeal swab from each participant. Additional blood draws and questionnaires over an approximately 2-month period could optionally be provided by prospective study participants. Prospective study blood samples were shipped either frozen or at room temperature before DNA extraction.

Sequenced material: PBMCs or T cells enriched from blood (not recorded which). The source of this sequence is a woman aged 18-35 years who had recovered from COVID-19. Here the chain combines TRBV27 and TRBJ2-3; the junction holds 10 bases that match TRBD1. The CDR3 sequence is CASSPRDRGTDTQYF. In nucleotide form, the sequence is TGTGCCAGCAGTCCCCGGGACAGGGGTACAGATACGCAGTATTTT.